These 2 T cell receptor beta chains came from one sample sequenced in a study of molecular identifiers for immune sequencing clone quantification. TCRdb reprocessed the PCR reads via MiXCR and lists one record per CDR3 protein. This sample has under 350,000 distinct CDR3 sequences; under 25% occur once, and the top ten carry 0.7% to 0.95%. Sequenced material: naive CD8+ T cells from blood, with Jurkat cell RNA spiked in. Stated subset: FACS-sorted CD8+CD4-CCR7+CD45RA+ naive T cells. These receptors originate from a human donor in good health. Some libraries in this study had Jurkat cell RNA spiked in.

The chain employs TRBV27 and TRBJ2-7; TRBD1 might be the D (6 bases). The germline V gene encodes CDR1 MNHEY and CDR2 SMNVEV (reference sequence). There are 13 residues in the CDR3. Trimming removed 6 bases from V and 4 bases from J, with 13 bases in between. The CDR3 region has the DNA TGTGCCAGCAGATCGACAGGTTTATACGAGCAGTACTTC. Translating gives CASRSTGLYEQYF.

This clonotype was observed a few times. With a much larger clone just one base away, this may be a read error. The J gene is TRBJ2-5, the V gene TRBV29-1; D is possibly TRBD2 (5 bases). Germline-derived CDR1 and CDR2 are SQVTM and ANQGSEA. The CDR3 consists of 16 residues. The CDR3 DNA reads as TGCAGCGTGATCACGAGTAGACCGGGGTTGGTAGAGACCCAGTGCTTC. This encodes CSVITSRPGLVETQCF.